A single sample is the source of the 25 T cell receptor beta chains below, sequenced in a study of blood T cell repertoires in COVID-19. This table comes from immunoSEQ multiplex PCR, and its TCRdb copy is limited to in-frame clones, with some not included. Among about 200,000 clones listed, roughly 80% were seen once. The sample was peripheral blood. The receptor source for this set is a man aged 60 to 69 with acute or convalescent COVID-19.

The chain combines TRBV19 with TRBJ1-2; possible D gene TRBD1, 6 bases. The CDR3 has 14 amino acids. Germline loops: CDR1 LNHDA, CDR2 SQIVND (reference sequence). V shed 6 bases and J shed 5 bases, with 16 bases lying between them. The CDR3 DNA reads TGTGCCAGTAGAACGGGGCCAGGGGTATATGGCTACACCTTC. Translation gives CASRTGPGVYGYTF. Supplemented by reference TRBV19 and TRBJ1-2, the full variable domain reads DGGITQSPKYLFRKEGQNVTLSCEQNLNHDAMYWYRQDPGQGLRLIYYSQIVNDFQKGDIAEGYSVSREKKESFPLTVTSAQKNPTAFYLCASRTGPGVYGYTFGSGTRLTVV.

The rearrangement joins TRBV5-5 to TRBJ1-3; 9 positions match TRBD1. The CDR3 spans 17 residues. Germline lookup yields CDR1 SGHKS and CDR2 YYEKEE (reference sequence). With 4 bases clipped from V and 0 bases from J, the junction kept 8 bases outside the gene matches. The CDR3 coding sequence is TGTGCCAGCAGCCAAAACAGGGGGCTTGGCTCTGGAAACACCATATATTTT. This sequence encodes CASSQNRGLGSGNTIYF.

There are a few counts of this clone. The J gene is TRBJ1-5, the V gene TRBV3-1 (or the pseudogene TRBV3-2), with D possibly TRBD1 on 6 matching bases. Germline V CDR1 and CDR2: LGHDT, YNNKEL (reference sequence). The CDR3 covers 16 residues. V was trimmed by 3 bases and J by 2 bases, leaving 14 bases between them. The DNA of the CDR3 is TGTGCCAGCAGCCATTCGGGGGGCCACCGCAATCAGCCCCAGCATTTT. Its translation: CASSHSGGHRNQPQHF.

This sequence joins TRBV5-1 and TRBJ2-7; perhaps TRBD1 as D (5 bases). Per germline, CDR1 SGHRS and CDR2 YFSETQ. The CDR3 consists of 14 residues. Trimming took off 1 base at V and 0 bases at J, with 8 bases between the two ends. The CDR3 loop reads CASSLSGHSYEQYF. The DNA for the CDR3 is TGCGCCAGCAGCTTGAGTGGACACTCCTACGAGCAGTACTTC.

V gene TRBV21-1 combines with J gene TRBJ1-6; no DNA check was done on the table's D call, TRBD1. TRBV21-1 is a recognized pseudogene. The CDR3 contains 16 residues. This CDR3 reads CASSSPQVSPGSPLHF. CDR3 sequence (DNA): TGTGCCAGCAGTAGTCCACAGGTTTCCCCAGGGTCACCCCTCCACTTT.

The CDR3 is CASSYRGQDEKLFF. The CDR3 nucleotides read TGTGCCAGCAGTTACAGGGGGCAGGATGAAAAACTGTTTTTT. This chain uses TRBV6-5 with TRBJ1-4; 7 bases fit TRBD1. J was trimmed by 6 bases and V by 2 bases; bases with no gene match: 3. Germline assignment: CDR1 MNHEY and CDR2 SVGAGI. The CDR3 loop spans 14 amino acids.

This clone was detected only a few times. The rearrangement links TRBV7-8 to TRBJ2-2; TRBD2 matches at 10 bases. Per the germline V gene, CDR1 is SGHVS and CDR2 is FQNEAQ. Trimming at V came to 5 bases and at J to 4 bases, leaving 10 bases not matched to a gene. The CDR3 length is 17 residues. CDR3: CASSQIGTSAGTGELFF. In DNA, the CDR3 is TGTGCCAGCAGCCAAATAGGGACTAGCGCGGGCACCGGGGAGCTGTTTTTT. The full variable domain, with the rest looked up from reference TRBV7-8 and TRBJ2-2, is GAGVSQSPRYKVAKRGQDVALRCDPISGHVSLFWYQQALGQGPEFLTYFQNEAQLDKSGLPSDRFFAERPEGSVSTLKIQRTQQEDSAVYLCASSQIGTSAGTGELFFGEGSRLTVL.

The chain is built from TRBV15 and TRBJ2-4, with D unclear. Germline V CDR1 and CDR2: LNHNV, YYDKDF (reference sequence). CDR3 length: 17 amino acids. V was pared by 0 bases and J by 0 bases, with 12 bases between. CDR3 amino acids: CATSRETGRLAKNIQYF. The DNA of the CDR3 is TGTGCCACCAGCAGAGAGACCGGCCGACTAGCCAAAAACATTCAGTACTTC.

The rearrangement uses TRBV9 and TRBJ2-1, with 9 bases matching TRBD1. CDR3 length: 13 amino acids. CDR1 and CDR2 (germline): SGDLS, YYNGEE. J lost 4 bases, V lost 6 bases, and 2 bases had no gene match. The CDR3 region has the DNA TGTGCCAGCACCGGACAGGGGTACAATGAGCAGTTCTTC. Its translation: CASTGQGYNEQFF.

The CDR3 coding sequence is TGTGCCAGCAGCCTATCACTCTCCTACGAGCAGTACTTC. This codes for CASSLSLSYEQYF. The chain links TRBV12-3 or TRBV12-4 to TRBJ2-7; D gene uncertain. The V gene lost 6 bases and the J gene lost 0 bases, with 9 bases spanning the gap. This CDR3 is built from 13 residues.

As for this clone: Germline and junction disagree at one end, which may indicate a read error. The J gene is TRBJ1-3, the V gene TRBV7-7, with D possibly TRBD1 on 5 matching bases. The CDR3 covers 14 residues. Germline V gives CDR1 SSHAT, CDR2 FNYEAQ (reference sequence). The CDR3 nucleotides read TGTGCTAGCAGCCCCGGGACTTCGGGAAACACCATATATTTT. This codes for CASSPGTSGNTIYF.

The CDR3 coding sequence is TGTGCCAGCAGTCAGACAGGGGGAACTGGCAATCAGCCCCAGCATTTT. Residues: CASSQTGGTGNQPQHF. The V gene is TRBV21-1, the J gene TRBJ1-5; the D segment call TRBD1 is taken from the table without a DNA check. TRBV21-1 is given as a pseudogene. The CDR3 sequence is 16 residues long.

J is TRBJ2-3 and V is TRBV6-5, with TRBD2 matching 7 bases. CDR1 MNHEY and CDR2 SVGAGI come from the germline V gene. The CDR3 length is 16 residues. V shed 0 bases, J shed 3 bases, and the junction held 6 bases outside the gene matches. CDR3 bases: TGTGCCAGCAGTTACTCGGCGGGGGTTCCTACAGATACGCAGTATTTT. This sequence encodes CASSYSAGVPTDTQYF.

V gene TRBV5-1 combines with J gene TRBJ1-4; 7 bases map to TRBD1. This CDR3 has 17 residues. CDR1 is SGHRS, CDR2 YFSETQ, per germline. V lost 1 base and J lost 0; bases outside the gene matches: 6. The CDR3 region is CASSLTGVGTTNEKLFF. The CDR3 DNA reads TGCGCCAGCAGCTTGACAGGGGTGGGAACAACTAATGAAAAACTGTTTTTT.

The rearrangement joins TRBV19 to TRBJ2-7; 9 bases agree with TRBD1. The CDR3 extends over 14 amino acids. Germline trimming cut 6 bases from V and 6 bases from J; bases unmatched to any gene: 9. Germline V gene lookup returns CDR1 LNHDA and CDR2 SQIVND (reference sequence). For the CDR3, the DNA is TGTGCCAGTAGGGGGACAGGGAGTAATGGCGAGCAGTACTTC. Protein sequence: CASRGTGSNGEQYF.

The chain combines TRBV29-1 with TRBJ1-3; D is unresolved. V was clipped by 7 bases and J by 0 bases, with 10 bases between them. Germline V lookup: CDR1 SQVTM, CDR2 ANQGSEA. CDR3 size: 13 residues. This chain's CDR3 is CSAQDHSGNTIYF. The CDR3 DNA follows: TGCAGCGCTCAGGATCACTCTGGAAACACCATATATTTT.

V gene TRBV5-5 combines with J gene TRBJ1-1; D might be TRBD1 (6 bases). This CDR3 has 16 residues. Germline V lookup: CDR1 SGHKS, CDR2 YYEKEE (reference sequence). V lost 3 bases to trimming and J lost 1 base, with 16 bases between them. The CDR3 sequence: CASSSWSQGTNTEAFF. CDR3 DNA sequence: TGTGCCAGCAGCTCCTGGTCACAGGGAACGAACACTGAAGCTTTCTTT.

This rearrangement joins TRBV30 to TRBJ1-6; D unclear. Trimming took off 4 bases at V and 7 bases at J, with 11 bases between the two ends. Germline CDR1 is GTSNPN and CDR2 is SVGIG (reference sequence). This CDR3 has 13 residues. The CDR3 spells CAWKQWSNSPLHF. Here the CDR3 DNA reads TGTGCCTGGAAGCAATGGAGCAATTCACCCCTCCACTTT.

The rearrangement joins TRBV30 to TRBJ2-1, with 8 bases that match TRBD2. Trimming removed 7 bases from V and 4 bases from J; junction bases left unmatched: 6. Germline CDR1 and CDR2: GTSNPN and SVGIG (reference sequence). This CDR3 spans 13 amino acids. The CDR3 DNA is TGTGCCTCCCAGCGGGAGTGGTACAATGAGCAGTTCTTC. Its translation: CASQREWYNEQFF.

V usage is TRBV3-1 (or the pseudogene TRBV3-2) and J usage is TRBJ2-6, with 8 bases that match TRBD1. CDR1 is LGHDT, CDR2 YNNKEL, per germline (reference sequence). V trimming: 1 base; J trimming: 1 base; junction bases outside the gene matches: 9. The length of the CDR3 is 19 residues. The CDR3 DNA follows: TGTGCCAGCAGCCAAGTAATCAGGACAGGGATGTCTGGGGCCAACGTCCTGACTTTC. Protein: CASSQVIRTGMSGANVLTF.

This clone was detected only a few times. CDR3 in DNA: TGTGCCAGCATGGACAGGTACACAGATACGCAGTATTTT. It yields the protein CASMDRYTDTQYF. The chain links TRBV6-6 to TRBJ2-3; TRBD1 aligns across 7 bases. The trim removed 7 bases at V and 2 bases at J, leaving 3 bases unmatched. The CDR3 runs to 13 residues. Germline V gene data show CDR1 as MNHNY and CDR2 as SVGAGI (reference sequence).

This clone has only a few counts. The chain employs TRBV12-3 or TRBV12-4 and TRBJ1-5, with 9 bases fitting TRBD1. The ends lost 10 bases at V and 4 bases at J; junction bases unmatched: 5. The CDR3 consists of 13 residues. The CDR3 nucleotides read TGTGCCACCGGACAGGGGAGGAATCAGCCCCAGCATTTT. Protein product: CATGQGRNQPQHF.

The rearrangement uses TRBV11-1 and TRBJ2-7; 8 nucleotides match TRBD2. The CDR3 consists of 14 residues. Trimming removed 3 bases from V and 6 bases from J; junction bases left unmatched: 7. CDR1 is SGHAT and CDR2 is FQDESV in the germline V gene (reference sequence). The CDR3 region has the DNA TGTGCCAGCAGCTTGGGACTAGTGACTGGCGAGCAGTACTTC. It is translated as CASSLGLVTGEQYF.

The chain links TRBV5-8 to TRBJ1-4; 7 bases agree with TRBD1. The CDR3 covers 16 residues. Germline V gene sequence: CDR1 SGHTS, CDR2 YDEGEE. The junction had 7 bases not matched to a gene; V was cut back by 2 bases and J by 3 bases. The CDR3 region is CASSLWSGQPNEKLFF. CDR3 in DNA: TGTGCCAGCAGCTTATGGTCGGGACAGCCTAATGAAAAACTGTTTTTT.

Details on this clone: Its ends do not fully match the called genes, so a read error is possible. The chain employs TRBV7-7 and TRBJ2-1; the match to TRBD2 covers 11 bases. The CDR3 is 17 amino acids. CDR1 and CDR2 from the germline V gene are SSHAT and FNYEAQ (reference sequence). The CDR3 reads CASSPLGVSGGDNEQFF. CDR3 in DNA: TGTGCTAGCAGCCCCCTGGGAGTTAGCGGGGGGGACAATGAGCAGTTCTTC.